This T cell receptor (beta chain) stems from a study of graft-versus-host responses after intestinal transplantation. This CDR3 is 13 amino acids long. CDR1 and CDR2 from the germline V gene are MDHEN and SYDVKM. Trimming pared 6 bases from V and 3 bases from J, leaving 12 bases between. The count of this clone is one. Using immunoSEQ multiplex PCR, the repertoire was profiled, and TCRdb retains in-frame clones only, with some absent. Altogether about 47,000 clones are present, roughly 93% being singletons, with the ten largest covering less than 6%. Sample: PBMCs, taken 750 to 800 days after a first intestinal transplant, on the day of a second. The chain has TRBV28 and TRBJ2-7; tentatively, D is TRBD1 (6 bases). The source is a human patient who received an intestinal transplant, so some T cells may come from the graft donor. The CDR3 here is CASSQTGIYEQYF. The CDR3, as DNA: TGTGCCAGCAGCCAAACAGGGATCTACGAGCAGTACTTC.